A single sample is the source of the 19 T cell receptor beta chains below, sequenced in a study of neoadjuvant anti-PD-1 for oral cavity cancer. This table comes from immunoSEQ multiplex PCR, and its TCRdb copy is limited to in-frame clones, with some not included. There are 35,000 to 40,000 clones in the sample; 30% to 40% occur only once, and more than 15% lies in the top ten. Time point indicated: after neoadjuvant nivolumab, at surgical resection. This sample comprised tumor tissue, obtained after nivolumab (anti-PD-1) treatment. The receptor set was obtained from a person between 35 and 79 years old with oral cavity squamous cell carcinoma.

This clone occurred once. The chain has TRBV28 and TRBJ2-5, with a tentative D call TRBD1 (6 bases). This CDR3 comprises 13 residues. Germline CDR1 and CDR2: MDHEN and SYDVKM. V was shortened by 6 bases and J by 3 bases, with 11 bases between the two germline ends. CDR3 coding DNA: TGTGCCAGCAGCCGGGACACCGAAGAGACCCAGTACTTC. Translation gives CASSRDTEETQYF.

This clone was detected a few times. The rearrangement joins TRBV10-1 to TRBJ2-5, with 7 bases that match TRBD1. The CDR3 totals 13 residues. The V gene's germline CDR1 is WNHNN and CDR2 SYGVQD (reference sequence). V lost 5 bases, J lost 2 bases, and 2 bases stayed unmatched. CDR3 region: CASSRGQQETQYF. CDR3 nucleotides: TGCGCCAGCAGTCGGGGACAGCAAGAGACCCAGTACTTC.

The J gene is TRBJ2-7, the V gene TRBV7-2; D possibly corresponds to TRBD2 (5 bases). The CDR3 runs 12 residues. CDR1 and CDR2 (germline): SGHTA, FQGNSA. V lost 0 bases, J lost 7 bases, and 7 bases lay in between. The DNA for the CDR3 is TGTGCCAGCAGCTTAGCCGGGAAGGAGCAGTACTTC. Translating it yields CASSLAGKEQYF. The entire variable domain, with the rest obtained from reference TRBV7-2 and TRBJ2-7, is as follows: GAGVSQSPSNKVTEKGKDVELRCDPISGHTALYWYRQSLGQGLEFLIYFQGNSAPDKSGLPSDRFSAERTGGSVSTLTIQRTQQEDSAVYLCASSLAGKEQYFGPGTRLTVT.

This clone was counted a few times. The chain recombines TRBV11-2 with TRBJ2-3; 7 bases agree with TRBD1. V was clipped by 5 bases and J by 1 base; unmatched bases: 9. The germline V gene has CDR1 SGHAT and CDR2 FQNNGV. CDR3 length equals 16 residues. The CDR3 here is CASSNSRGGGTDTQYF. The CDR3 DNA is TGTGCCAGCAGCAATTCGCGAGGGGGCGGCACAGATACGCAGTATTTT.

This clone was counted a single time. DNA of the CDR3: TGTGCCAGCAGCTTAGAGCAAGGACTAGCGGGGGGGAGAGATACGCAGTATTTT. It yields the protein CASSLEQGLAGGRDTQYF. The chain recombines TRBV7-6 with TRBJ2-3; 15 positions agree with TRBD2. CDR1 and CDR2 from the germline V gene are SGHVS and FNYEAQ. The CDR3 has 18 amino acids. V was pared by 1 base and J by 5 bases, with 7 bases of the junction left unmatched. Filled out from reference TRBV7-6 and TRBJ2-3, the complete variable domain reads GAGVSQSPRYKVTKRGQDVALRCDPISGHVSLYWYRQALGQGPEFLTYFNYEAQQDKSGLPNDRFSAERPEGSISTLTIQRTEQRDSAMYRCASSLEQGLAGGRDTQYFGPGTRLTVL.

This clone was observed a handful of times. The chain is built from TRBV30 and TRBJ2-1; 7 positions match TRBD1. The CDR3 extends over 14 amino acids. V dropped 4 bases and J dropped 9; count of bases not matched to a gene: 12. CDR1 and CDR2 from the germline V gene are GTSNPN and SVGIG (reference sequence). This chain's CDR3 is CAWIIGGGKGEQFF. CDR3 DNA: TGTGCCTGGATCATAGGGGGCGGCAAGGGTGAGCAGTTCTTC.

In this sample, this clone turned up a few times. The genes are TRBV7-8 and TRBJ2-7; possibly TRBD1 for D (6 bases). V was cut by 1 base and J by 6 bases, with 7 bases left in between. Per germline, CDR1 SGHVS and CDR2 FQNEAQ. The length of the CDR3 is 12 residues. CDR3 DNA sequence: TGTGCCAGCAGCTTAGGGGGGCTCGAGCAGTACTTC. Translated, it gives CASSLGGLEQYF.

V gene TRBV30 combines with J gene TRBJ1-5; D is uncertain. V was pared by 2 bases and J by 0 bases, with 11 bases between. Germline-derived CDR1 and CDR2 are GTSNPN and SVGIG (reference sequence). There are 15 residues in the CDR3. The CDR3 nucleotides are TGTGCCTGGAGTCCCGGCCTACATAGCAATCAGCCCCAGCATTTT. Residues: CAWSPGLHSNQPQHF. The full variable domain, its missing parts supplied by reference TRBV30 and TRBJ1-5, is SQTIHQWPATLVQPVGSPLSLECTVEGTSNPNLYWYRQAAGRGLQLLFYSVGIGQISSEVPQNLSASRPQDRQFILSSKKLLLSDSGFYLCAWSPGLHSNQPQHFGDGTRLSIL.

This clone showed up just once. The rearrangement joins TRBV5-1 to TRBJ1-4, with D perhaps TRBD1 (6 bases). Trimming removed 0 bases from V and 8 bases from J, with 11 bases in between. The CDR3 is 14 amino acids. Germline assignment: CDR1 SGHRS and CDR2 YFSETQ. The CDR3 sequence is CASSLGQGSEKLFF. CDR3 nucleotide sequence: TGCGCCAGCAGCTTGGGCCAGGGGTCGGAAAAACTGTTTTTT.

This clone counts as medium-sized (0.01 to 0.1%). The V call is TRBV7-2, the J call TRBJ1-1; D gene uncertain. Trimming took off 5 bases at V and 1 base at J, with 8 bases between the two ends. Germline lookup yields CDR1 SGHTA and CDR2 FQGNSA. CDR3 length: 13 amino acids. Written as DNA, the CDR3 is TGTGCCAGCAGCCGAAGCGAGAACACTGAAGCTTTCTTT. Amino acid sequence: CASSRSENTEAFF. Full variable domain (rest looked up from reference TRBV7-2 and TRBJ1-1): GAGVSQSPSNKVTEKGKDVELRCDPISGHTALYWYRQSLGQGLEFLIYFQGNSAPDKSGLPSDRFSAERTGGSVSTLTIQRTQQEDSAVYLCASSRSENTEAFFGQGTRLTVV.

Ten or more counts support this clone. The CDR3 nucleotides read TGCGCCAGCAGCTTGATACAGGGGAACGAGCAGTACTTC. Translated: CASSLIQGNEQYF. This chain connects TRBV5-1 to TRBJ2-7, with 7 nucleotides matching TRBD1. CDR1 and CDR2 (germline): SGHRS, YFSETQ. This CDR3 has 13 residues. Losses at the gene ends were 1 base for V and 5 bases for J; bases not matched to a gene: 3.

This sequence joins TRBV13 and TRBJ2-1, with D possibly being TRBD2 (7 bases). The CDR3 spans 16 residues. V was pared by 4 bases and J by 9 bases, with 22 bases between. Per the germline V gene, CDR1 is PRHDT and CDR2 is FYEKMQ (reference sequence). CDR3 loop: CASSSTPTGWEGEQFF. The CDR3 region has the DNA TGTGCCAGCAGCTCGACCCCGACAGGATGGGAGGGTGAGCAGTTCTTC.

This clone was counted a few times. The V and J genes are TRBV9 and TRBJ1-5, with D unclear. Trimming took 4 bases from V and 1 from J, leaving 12 bases between them. Germline lookup yields CDR1 SGDLS and CDR2 YYNGEE. This CDR3 is 15 amino acids long. The CDR3 DNA sequence: TGTGCCAGCAGCCCCACGGCAGCCAGCAATCAGCCCCAGCATTTT. Its translation is CASSPTAASNQPQHF.

V is TRBV10-2 and J is TRBJ1-2; D not resolved. With 4 bases removed from V and 3 bases from J, the gap between germline ends came to 24 bases. The CDR3 spans 18 residues. Per the germline V gene, CDR1 is WSHSY and CDR2 is SAAADI. CDR3: CASSGNYAESRADYGYTF. The DNA of the CDR3 is TGCGCCAGCAGTGGCAACTACGCAGAGTCCAGAGCGGACTATGGCTACACCTTC.

V gene TRBV30 combines with J gene TRBJ2-3; D might be TRBD1 (6 bases). Trimming pared 3 bases from V and 2 bases from J, leaving 15 bases between. The CDR3 sequence is 15 residues long. Germline CDR1 is GTSNPN and CDR2 is SVGIG (reference sequence). CDR3 coding DNA: TGTGCCTGGAGCCAACAGGGTTCCCCCACAGATACGCAGTATTTT. Encoded protein: CAWSQQGSPTDTQYF.

This clone was observed a few times. Compared with germline, one end of the junction differs, possibly owing to a read error. Distinct nucleotide sequences in the sample also encode this CDR3. The CDR3 loop is CASSQGTADTQYF. The CDR3, as DNA: TGTGCCAGCAGCCAAGGGACGGCAGATACGCAGTATTTT. The V and J genes are TRBV4-1 and TRBJ2-3; D assignment may be TRBD1 or TRBD2 (5 bases each). Germline-derived CDR1 and CDR2 are MGHRA and YSYEKL. CDR3 length: 13 amino acids.

The CDR3 sequence: CASSPPGGIQYF. CDR3 nucleotides: TGTGCCAGCAGCCCTCCGGGGGGCATTCAGTACTTC. This chain links TRBV9 with TRBJ2-4, with TRBD2 matching over 7 bases. CDR3 size: 12 residues. Germline loops: CDR1 SGDLS, CDR2 YYNGEE. J gave up 9 bases and V 4 bases, and 4 bases lay outside the gene matches.

The chain links TRBV7-8 to TRBJ1-2; no clear D gene. Trimming took off 5 bases at V and 4 bases at J, with 14 bases between the two ends. CDR3 length: 14 amino acids. CDR1 SGHVS and CDR2 FQNEAQ come from the germline V gene. The CDR3 protein is CASSPQELAYGYTF. The CDR3 DNA sequence: TGTGCCAGCAGCCCCCAGGAATTAGCCTATGGCTACACCTTC.

V gene TRBV30 combines with J gene TRBJ2-3; the match to TRBD2 covers 11 bases. The V gene's germline CDR1 is GTSNPN and CDR2 SVGIG (reference sequence). This CDR3 region has 16 residues. Trimming removed 0 bases from V and 4 bases from J; junction bases left unmatched: 6. CDR3 DNA sequence: TGTGCCTGGAGTGTAACTAGCGGGAGTGGGTCAGATACGCAGTATTTT. Its protein is CAWSVTSGSGSDTQYF.